Sequencing of this T cell receptor (beta chain) was carried out in a study of cytomegalovirus exposure and HLA in healthy donors. Across the study: The Caucasian-associated ancestry cluster contained more than 75% of the roughly 370 genotyped donors.

The PCR ran on 60 Vbeta and 13 Jbeta primers. Generated by immunoSEQ multiplex PCR, the TCRdb table keeps only in-frame clones and is missing some. The repertoire consists of over 130,000 clones, with about 79% occurring once and the leading ten covering approximately 2.3%. CDR1 SEHNR and CDR2 FQNEAQ come from the germline V gene (reference sequence). This CDR3 contains 15 residues. Trimming at V came to 5 bases and at J to 9 bases, leaving 14 bases not matched to a gene. This sequence was found in a male donor in good health and CMV-seronegative. The sequenced material came from PBMCs. The rearrangement joins TRBV7-9 to TRBJ1-1; 8 positions match TRBD1. CDR3 sequence: CASSNPGDRTWKAFF. DNA for the CDR3: TGTGCCAGCAGCAACCCCGGGGACAGGACTTGGAAAGCTTTCTTT.